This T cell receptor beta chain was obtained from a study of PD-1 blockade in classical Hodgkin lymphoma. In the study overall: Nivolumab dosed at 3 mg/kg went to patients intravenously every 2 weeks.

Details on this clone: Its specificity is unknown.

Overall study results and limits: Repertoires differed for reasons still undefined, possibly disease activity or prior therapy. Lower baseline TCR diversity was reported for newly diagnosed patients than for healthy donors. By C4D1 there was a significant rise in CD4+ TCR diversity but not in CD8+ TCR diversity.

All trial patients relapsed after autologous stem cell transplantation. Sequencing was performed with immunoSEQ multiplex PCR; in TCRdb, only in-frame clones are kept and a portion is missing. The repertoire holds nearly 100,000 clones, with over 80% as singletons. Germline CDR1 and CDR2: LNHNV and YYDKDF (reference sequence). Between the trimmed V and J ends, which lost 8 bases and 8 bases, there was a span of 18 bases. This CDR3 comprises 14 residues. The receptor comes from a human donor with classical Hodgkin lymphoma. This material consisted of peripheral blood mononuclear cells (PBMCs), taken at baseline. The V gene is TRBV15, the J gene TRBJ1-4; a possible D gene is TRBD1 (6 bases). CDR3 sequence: CATRNYTGSEKLFF. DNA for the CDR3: TGTGCCACCCGGAACTACACAGGGAGCGAAAAACTGTTTTTT. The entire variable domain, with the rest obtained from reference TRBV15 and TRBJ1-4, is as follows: DAMVIQNPRYQVTQFGKPVTLSCSQTLNHNVMYWYQQKSSQAPKLLFHYYDKDFNNEADTPDNFQSRRPNTSFCFLDIRSPGLGDTAMYLCATRNYTGSEKLFFGSGTQLSVL.